This TCR beta chain was sequenced for a study of T cells after yellow fever vaccination. Study outcomes and limitations: The bulk population could contribute abundant contaminating clonotypes to FACS-sorted repertoires.

Trimming stripped 5 bases from V and 0 bases from J, with 11 bases between. This CDR3 contains 15 residues. TCRdb re-called the 5' RACE reads with MiXCR, one entry per CDR3 protein. The table lists about 300,000 distinct CDR3 sequences, around 6.8% of them singletons. In this sample, this clonotype turned up many times. Its target is not known. The sample consisted of PBMCs, taken roughly 47 days after the first yellow fever vaccination. The sequence came from a man aged 18 to 29 who received the YFV17D yellow fever vaccine. V usage is TRBV12-3 or TRBV12-4 and J usage is TRBJ2-4; D unresolved. DNA for the CDR3: TGTGCCAGCAGTCTTCTGGGGTTAGCCAAAAACATTCAGTACTTC. Protein: CASSLLGLAKNIQYF.